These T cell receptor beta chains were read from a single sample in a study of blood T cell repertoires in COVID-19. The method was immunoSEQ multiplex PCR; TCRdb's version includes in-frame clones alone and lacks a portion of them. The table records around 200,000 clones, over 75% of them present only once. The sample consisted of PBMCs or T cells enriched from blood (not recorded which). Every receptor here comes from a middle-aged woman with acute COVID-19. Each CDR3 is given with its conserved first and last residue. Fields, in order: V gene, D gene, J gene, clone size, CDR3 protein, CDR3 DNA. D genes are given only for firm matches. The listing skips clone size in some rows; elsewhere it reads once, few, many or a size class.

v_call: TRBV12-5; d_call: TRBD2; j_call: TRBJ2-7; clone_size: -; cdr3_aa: CASGLCRWVSPLAGDHPYEQYF; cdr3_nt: TGTGCTAGTGGTTTGTGTCGCTGGGTATCGCCCTTGGCGGGGGACCATCCCTACGAGCAGTACTTC
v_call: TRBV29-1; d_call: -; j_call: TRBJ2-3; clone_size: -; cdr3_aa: CSVEAGGMSQYF; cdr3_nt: TGCAGCGTTGAAGCTGGAGGGATGTCGCAGTATTTT
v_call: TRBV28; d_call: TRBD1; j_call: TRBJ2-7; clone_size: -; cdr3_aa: CASSLPDRGYYEQYF; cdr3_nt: TGTGCCAGCAGTTTACCCGACAGGGGTTACTACGAGCAGTACTTC
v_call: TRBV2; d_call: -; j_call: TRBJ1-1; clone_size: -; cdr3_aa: CASSLNMRANTEAFF; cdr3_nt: TGTGCCAGCAGTTTAAATATGAGGGCTAACACTGAAGCTTTCTTT
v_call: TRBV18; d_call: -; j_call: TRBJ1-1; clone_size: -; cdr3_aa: CASSPGLRGRGFEAFF; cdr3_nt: TGTGCCAGCTCACCTGGGCTGCGAGGGAGGGGGTTTGAAGCTTTCTTT
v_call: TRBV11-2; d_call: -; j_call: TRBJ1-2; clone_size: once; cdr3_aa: CASSLEQGHNYGYTF; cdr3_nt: TGTGCCAGCAGCTTAGAGCAGGGACACAACTATGGCTACACCTTC
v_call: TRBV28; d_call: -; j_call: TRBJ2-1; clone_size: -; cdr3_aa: CASSLLLRRKHGNEQFF; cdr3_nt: TGTGCCAGCAGTTTACTCCTCCGCAGGAAACATGGCAATGAGCAGTTCTTC
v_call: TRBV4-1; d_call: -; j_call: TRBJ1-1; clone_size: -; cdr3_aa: CASSQNRAGVNTEAFF; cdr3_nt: TGCGCCAGCAGCCAAAACAGGGCTGGCGTGAACACTGAAGCTTTCTTT
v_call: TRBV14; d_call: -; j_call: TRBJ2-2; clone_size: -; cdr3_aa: CASSQIQGYTGELFF; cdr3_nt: TGTGCCAGCAGCCAGATACAGGGATACACCGGGGAGCTGTTTTTT
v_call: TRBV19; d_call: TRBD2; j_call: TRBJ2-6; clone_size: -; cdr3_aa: CASSIVSGTSGANVLTF; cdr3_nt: TGTGCCAGTAGTATAGTAAGCGGGACTTCTGGGGCCAACGTCCTGACTTTC
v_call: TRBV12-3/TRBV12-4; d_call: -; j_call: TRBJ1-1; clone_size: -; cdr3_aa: CASILGYSEAFF; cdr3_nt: TGTGCCAGCATTTTAGGGTACAGTGAAGCTTTCTTT
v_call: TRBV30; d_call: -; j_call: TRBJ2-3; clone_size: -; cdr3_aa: CAWSAPARRDTQYF; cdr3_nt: TGTGCCTGGAGTGCCCCAGCTCGGAGGGATACGCAGTATTTT
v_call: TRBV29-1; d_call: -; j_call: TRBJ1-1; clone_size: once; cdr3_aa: CSVDTGNTEAFF; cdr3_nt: TGCAGCGTTGATACGGGGAACACTGAAGCTTTCTTT
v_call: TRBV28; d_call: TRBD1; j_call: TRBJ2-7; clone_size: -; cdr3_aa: CASSIQGVSLHADEQYF; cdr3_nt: TGTGCCAGCAGTATCCAGGGGGTGAGTCTCCACGCGGACGAGCAGTACTTC
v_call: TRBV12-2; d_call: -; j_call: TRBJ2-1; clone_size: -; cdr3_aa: CASRLTLQYNEQFF; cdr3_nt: TGTGCAAGTCGCTTAACGTTACAGTACAATGAGCAGTTCTTC
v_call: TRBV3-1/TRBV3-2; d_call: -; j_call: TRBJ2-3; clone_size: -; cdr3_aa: CASSQVSGGTPDTQYF; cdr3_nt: TGTGCCAGCAGCCAAGTGTCAGGGGGGACCCCAGATACGCAGTATTTT
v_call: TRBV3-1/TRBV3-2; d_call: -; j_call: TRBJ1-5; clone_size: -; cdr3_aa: CASSQGHRASQPQHF; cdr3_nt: TGTGCCAGCAGCCAAGGACACAGGGCTAGTCAGCCCCAGCATTTT
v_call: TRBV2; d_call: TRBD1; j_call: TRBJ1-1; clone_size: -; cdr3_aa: CASSGLQGAEAFF; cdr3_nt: TGTGCCAGCAGTGGCCTACAGGGGGCTGAAGCTTTCTTT
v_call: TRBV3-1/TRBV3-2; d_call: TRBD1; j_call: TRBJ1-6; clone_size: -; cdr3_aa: CASRPTDRGSYNSPLHF; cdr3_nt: TGTGCCAGCAGACCCACGGACAGGGGCTCCTATAATTCACCCCTCCACTTT
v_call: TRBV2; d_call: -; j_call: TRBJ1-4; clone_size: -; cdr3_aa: CASSPLTATNEKLFF; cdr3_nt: TGTGCCAGCAGTCCCTTGACAGCAACTAATGAAAAACTGTTTTTT
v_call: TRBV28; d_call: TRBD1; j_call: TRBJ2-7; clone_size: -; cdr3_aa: CASPPQGTGFDEQYF; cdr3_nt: TGTGCCAGCCCTCCTCAAGGGACAGGATTCGACGAGCAGTACTTC
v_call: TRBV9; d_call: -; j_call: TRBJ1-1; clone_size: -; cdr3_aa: CASSPSGREGVWTEAFF; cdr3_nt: TGTGCCAGCAGCCCTTCGGGCAGGGAGGGTGTGTGGACTGAAGCTTTCTTT
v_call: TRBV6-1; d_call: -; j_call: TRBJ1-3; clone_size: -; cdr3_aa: CASSDNRVIGNTIYF; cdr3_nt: TGTGCCAGCAGTGATAACAGGGTAATCGGAAACACCATATATTTT
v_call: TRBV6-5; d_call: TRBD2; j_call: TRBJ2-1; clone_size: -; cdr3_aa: CASSKNSGIGNEQFF; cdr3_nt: TGTGCCAGCAGTAAAAATAGCGGGATAGGAAATGAGCAGTTCTTC
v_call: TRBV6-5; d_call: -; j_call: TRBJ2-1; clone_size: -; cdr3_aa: CASSYFMGLGDNEQFF; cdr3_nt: TGTGCCAGCAGTTATTTCATGGGACTGGGAGACAATGAGCAGTTCTTC
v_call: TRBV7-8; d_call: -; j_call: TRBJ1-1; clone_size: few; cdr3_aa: CASSLAGRSMNTEAFF; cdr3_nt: TGTGCCAGCAGCTTAGCGGGCAGGTCTATGAACACTGAAGCTTTCTTT
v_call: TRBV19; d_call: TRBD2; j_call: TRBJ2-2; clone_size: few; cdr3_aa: CASTLGLAANTGELFF; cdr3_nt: TGTGCCAGTACCCTAGGACTAGCGGCAAACACCGGGGAGCTGTTTTTT
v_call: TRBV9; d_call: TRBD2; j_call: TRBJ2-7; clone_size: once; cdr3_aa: CASSGPGTRPYEQYF; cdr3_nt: TGTGCCAGCAGCGGCCCCGGGACTAGGCCCTACGAGCAGTACTTC
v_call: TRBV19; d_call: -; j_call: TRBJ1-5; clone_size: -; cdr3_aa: CASSQEPGSNQPQHF; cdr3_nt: TGTGCCAGTAGCCAGGAACCGGGAAGCAATCAGCCCCAGCATTTT
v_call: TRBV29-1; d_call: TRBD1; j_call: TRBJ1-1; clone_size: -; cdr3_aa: CSVSGTGKTEAFF; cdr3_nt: TGCAGCGTTTCCGGGACAGGGAAAACTGAAGCTTTCTTT
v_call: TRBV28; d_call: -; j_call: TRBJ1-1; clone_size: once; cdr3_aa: CASRPTGRRNTEAFF; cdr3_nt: TGTGCCAGCAGGCCAACAGGGCGCAGAAACACTGAAGCTTTCTTT
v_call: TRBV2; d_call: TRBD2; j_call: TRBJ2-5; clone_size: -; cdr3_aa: CASRDPSGGVAETQYF; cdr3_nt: TGTGCCAGCAGGGATCCGAGCGGGGGGGTCGCGGAGACCCAGTACTTC